This T cell receptor (beta chain) was recorded in a study of T cells in Graves' hyperthyroidism and ophthalmopathy. Uncontrolled infection, other autoimmune disease, pregnancy or lactation excluded patients. Researchers took RNA transcripts and amplified the TCR beta CDR3 regions from them. The HTBI primer set drove a first-round RT-PCR of the TCR CDR3. TCRdb reprocessed the multiplex PCR reads via MiXCR and lists one record per CDR3 protein. The table lists approximately 420,000 distinct CDR3 sequences, roughly 15% of them singletons. This clonotype was observed many times. Trimming stripped 7 bases from V and 7 bases from J, with 10 bases between. The CDR3 has 11 amino acids. Looked up from germline, CDR1 is MNHNS and CDR2 is SASEGT.

Source material: blood. The clonotype originates from a young woman with Graves' hyperthyroidism. V gene TRBV6-1 combines with J gene TRBJ1-1; D ambiguous. The chain's CDR3 is CASNGPFEAFF. The CDR3 DNA sequence: TGTGCCAGCAACGGGCCGTTTGAAGCTTTCTTT.